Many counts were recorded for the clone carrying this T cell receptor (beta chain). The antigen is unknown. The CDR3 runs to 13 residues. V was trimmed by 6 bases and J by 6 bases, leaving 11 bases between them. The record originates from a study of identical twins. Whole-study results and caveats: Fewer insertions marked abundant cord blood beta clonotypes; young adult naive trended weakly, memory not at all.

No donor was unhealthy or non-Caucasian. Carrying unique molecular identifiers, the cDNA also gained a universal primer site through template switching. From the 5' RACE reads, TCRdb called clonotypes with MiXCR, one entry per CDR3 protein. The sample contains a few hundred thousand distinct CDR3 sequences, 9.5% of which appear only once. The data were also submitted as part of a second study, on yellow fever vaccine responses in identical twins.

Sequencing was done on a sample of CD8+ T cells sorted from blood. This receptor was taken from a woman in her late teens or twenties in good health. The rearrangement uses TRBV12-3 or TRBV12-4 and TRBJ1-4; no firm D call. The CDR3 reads CASSNWIDEKLFF. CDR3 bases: TGTGCCAGCAGCAATTGGATTGATGAAAAACTGTTTTTT.